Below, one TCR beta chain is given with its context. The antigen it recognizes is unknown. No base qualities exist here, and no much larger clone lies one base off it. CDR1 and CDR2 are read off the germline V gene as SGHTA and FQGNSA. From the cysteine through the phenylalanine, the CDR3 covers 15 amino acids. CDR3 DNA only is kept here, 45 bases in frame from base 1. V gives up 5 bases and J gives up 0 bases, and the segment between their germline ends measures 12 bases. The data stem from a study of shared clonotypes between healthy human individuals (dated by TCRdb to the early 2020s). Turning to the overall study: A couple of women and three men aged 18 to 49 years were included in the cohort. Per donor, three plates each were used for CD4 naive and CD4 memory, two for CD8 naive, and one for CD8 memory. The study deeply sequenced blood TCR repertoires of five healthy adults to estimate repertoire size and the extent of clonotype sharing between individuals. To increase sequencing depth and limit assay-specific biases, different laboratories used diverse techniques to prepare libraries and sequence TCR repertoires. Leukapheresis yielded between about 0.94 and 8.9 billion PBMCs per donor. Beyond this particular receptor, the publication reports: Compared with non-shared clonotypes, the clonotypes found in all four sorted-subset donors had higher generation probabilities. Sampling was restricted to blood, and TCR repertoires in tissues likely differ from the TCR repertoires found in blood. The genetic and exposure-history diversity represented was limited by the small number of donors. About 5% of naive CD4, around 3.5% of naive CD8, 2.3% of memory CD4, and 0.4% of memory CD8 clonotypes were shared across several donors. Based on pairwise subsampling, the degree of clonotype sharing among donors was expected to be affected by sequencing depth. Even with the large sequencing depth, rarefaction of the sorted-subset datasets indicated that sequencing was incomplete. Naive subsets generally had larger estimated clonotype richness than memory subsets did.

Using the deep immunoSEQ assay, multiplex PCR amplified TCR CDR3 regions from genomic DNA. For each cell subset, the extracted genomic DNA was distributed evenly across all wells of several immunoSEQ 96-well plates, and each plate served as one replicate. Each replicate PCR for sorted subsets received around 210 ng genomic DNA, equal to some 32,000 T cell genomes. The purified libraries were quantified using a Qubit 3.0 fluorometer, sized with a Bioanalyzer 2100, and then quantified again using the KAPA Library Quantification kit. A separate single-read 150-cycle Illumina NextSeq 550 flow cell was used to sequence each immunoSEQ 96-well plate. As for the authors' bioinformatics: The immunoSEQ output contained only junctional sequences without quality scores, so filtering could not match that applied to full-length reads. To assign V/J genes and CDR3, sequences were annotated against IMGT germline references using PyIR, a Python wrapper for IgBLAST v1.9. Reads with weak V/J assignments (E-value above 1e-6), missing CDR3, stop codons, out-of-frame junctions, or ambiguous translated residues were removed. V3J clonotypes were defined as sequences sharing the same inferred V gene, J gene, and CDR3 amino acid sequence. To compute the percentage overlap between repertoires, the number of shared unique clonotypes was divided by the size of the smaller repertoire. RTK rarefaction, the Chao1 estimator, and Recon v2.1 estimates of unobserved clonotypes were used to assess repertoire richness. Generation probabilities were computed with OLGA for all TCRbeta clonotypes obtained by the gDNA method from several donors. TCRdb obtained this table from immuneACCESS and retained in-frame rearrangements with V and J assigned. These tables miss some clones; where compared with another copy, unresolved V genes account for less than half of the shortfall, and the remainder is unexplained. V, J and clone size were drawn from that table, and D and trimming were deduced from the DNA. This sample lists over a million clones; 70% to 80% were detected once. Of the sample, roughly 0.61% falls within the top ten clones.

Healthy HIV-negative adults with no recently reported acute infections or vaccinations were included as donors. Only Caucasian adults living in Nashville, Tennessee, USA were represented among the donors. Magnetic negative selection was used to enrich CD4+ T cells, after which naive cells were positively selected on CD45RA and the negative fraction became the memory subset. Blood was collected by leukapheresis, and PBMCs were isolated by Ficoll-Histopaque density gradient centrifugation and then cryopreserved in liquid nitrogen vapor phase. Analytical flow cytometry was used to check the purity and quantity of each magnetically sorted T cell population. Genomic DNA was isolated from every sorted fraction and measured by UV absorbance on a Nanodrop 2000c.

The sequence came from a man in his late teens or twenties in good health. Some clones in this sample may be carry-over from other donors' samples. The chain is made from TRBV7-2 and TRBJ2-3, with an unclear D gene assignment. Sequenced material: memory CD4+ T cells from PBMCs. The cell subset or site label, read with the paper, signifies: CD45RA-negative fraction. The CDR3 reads CASSRLITSTDTQYF. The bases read TGTGCCAGCAGCCGGCTTATCACTAGCACAGATACGCAGTATTTT.